This is a list of T cell receptor beta chains from one sample in a study of T cell responses to AZD1222 COVID-19 vaccine. Repertoires were generated with immunoSEQ multiplex PCR, while TCRdb's copy carries only in-frame clones and drops some. The sample holds about 100,000 clones, more than 70% seen once. Specimen: peripheral blood, collected on day 0 of AZD1222 vaccination. The receptors derive from an adult in good health. Each CDR3 is given with its conserved first and last residue. The D gene is left open where the match is weak. Some rows have no size entry. The others give once, few or many, or a class for an expanded clone.

TRBJ1-2 | . | few | TRBV25-1 | CASGDYGYTF | TGTGCCAGCGGAGACTATGGCTACACCTTC
TRBJ1-1 | . | . | TRBV12-3/TRBV12-4 | CASSLGGRTEAFF | TGTGCCAGCAGTTTAGGCGGCCGTACTGAAGCTTTCTTT
TRBJ1-2 | . | . | TRBV20-1 | CSAKQGGGYTF | TGCAGTGCTAAACAGGGAGGAGGCTACACCTTC
TRBJ2-3 | . | . | TRBV29-1 | CSLTASSTDTQYF | TGCAGCCTAACCGCTAGTTCCACAGATACGCAGTATTTT
TRBJ1-5 | . | . | TRBV3-1/TRBV3-2 | CASSQGAVNSNQPQHF | TGTGCCAGCAGCCAAGGGGCAGTCAATAGCAATCAGCCCCAGCATTTT
TRBJ2-7 | TRBD2 | . | TRBV7-9 | CASSLGLAGSSYEQYF | TGTGCCAGCAGCCTAGGACTAGCGGGGAGCTCCTACGAGCAGTACTTC
TRBJ2-3 | . | once | TRBV4-3 | CASSQDTGSRRQYF | TGCGCCAGCAGCCAAGACACAGGGTCCAGGCGGCAGTATTTT
TRBJ1-1 | . | once | TRBV6-5 | CASSFAGTANTEAFF | TGTGCCAGCAGTTTCGCCGGGACGGCGAACACTGAAGCTTTCTTT
TRBJ1-6 | . | . | TRBV30 | CAWARETENSPLHF | TGTGCCTGGGCCAGGGAGACGGAGAATTCACCCCTCCACTTT
TRBJ1-2 | . | . | TRBV29-1 | CSVELAGFNYGYTF | TGCAGCGTTGAATTAGCCGGATTTAACTATGGCTACACCTTC
TRBJ1-5 | . | . | TRBV7-2 | CASSPGWGKGNQPQHF | TGTGCCAGCAGCCCGGGGTGGGGAAAGGGCAATCAGCCCCAGCATTTT
TRBJ1-6 | . | . | TRBV5-1 | CASSLERRQNSPLHF | TGCGCCAGCAGCTTGGAGCGACGTCAGAATTCACCCCTCCACTTT
TRBJ1-1 | . | . | TRBV3-1/TRBV3-2 | CASSRELNTEAFF | TGTGCCAGCAGCCGAGAGTTGAACACTGAAGCTTTCTTT
TRBJ1-4 | TRBD1 | . | TRBV4-1 | CASSQEERRGTGYF | TGCGCCAGCAGCCAAGAAGAAAGAAGGGGGACAGGATATTTT
TRBJ2-7 | TRBD1 | . | TRBV7-3 | CASSSQGAGYEQYF | TGTGCCAGCAGCTCACAGGGGGCGGGCTACGAGCAGTACTTC
TRBJ1-3 | TRBD1 | . | TRBV5-1 | CASSLMSTGSGNTIYF | TGCGCCAGCAGCTTGATGTCGACAGGGTCTGGAAACACCATATATTTT
TRBJ2-2 | TRBD1 | . | TRBV28 | CASRRQGNGELFF | TGTGCCAGCAGGCGACAGGGTAACGGGGAGCTGTTTTTT
TRBJ1-6 | . | . | TRBV27 | CASSLAREGGSPLHF | TGTGCCAGCAGTTTAGCCAGGGAAGGAGGTTCACCCCTCCACTTT
TRBJ2-1 | . | . | TRBV3-1/TRBV3-2 | CASSHEFNNEQFF | TGTGCCAGCAGCCATGAGTTTAACAATGAGCAGTTCTTC
TRBJ1-2 | TRBD1 | . | TRBV27 | CASSFSGTGGRSYGYTF | TGTGCCAGCAGTTTTAGCGGGACAGGGGGCCGGAGCTATGGCTACACCTTC
TRBJ1-2 | TRBD1 | . | TRBV7-6 | CASSPEGAGIYGYTF | TGTGCCAGCAGCCCTGAGGGGGCAGGTATCTATGGCTACACCTTC
TRBJ2-7 | . | once | TRBV7-2 | CASSLGAPYEQYF | TGTGCCAGCAGCTTAGGGGCACCCTACGAGCAGTACTTC
TRBJ1-1 | . | . | TRBV19 | CASSILPGTEAFF | TGTGCCAGTAGTATTTTGCCGGGCACTGAAGCTTTCTTT
TRBJ2-3 | . | . | TRBV5-1 | CASSEGASTDTQYF | TGCGCCAGCAGCGAAGGGGCTAGCACAGATACGCAGTATTTT
TRBJ2-5 | . | . | TRBV5-1 | CASSLVPKGGARGGETQYF | TGCGCCAGCAGCTTGGTCCCTAAGGGAGGAGCGAGAGGTGGGGAGACCCAGTACTTC
TRBJ1-3 | . | . | TRBV4-3 | CASSQDIVKAYSGNTIYF | TGCGCCAGCAGCCAAGATATAGTTAAGGCGTACTCTGGAAACACCATATATTTT
TRBJ2-5 | . | . | TRBV12-5 | CASAPGGETQYF | TGTGCTAGTGCCCCAGGGGGGGAAACCCAGTACTTC
TRBJ2-1 | TRBD2 | . | TRBV29-1 | CSVLSGRALEQFF | TGCAGCGTTTTAAGCGGGAGGGCACTTGAGCAGTTCTTC
TRBJ2-3 | . | . | TRBV6-5 | CASSYVQNTDTQYF | TGTGCCAGCAGTTACGTCCAGAACACAGATACGCAGTATTTT
TRBJ1-3 | TRBD1 | . | TRBV7-9 | CASSPGTVGNTIYF | TGTGCCAGCAGTCCGGGGACAGTCGGAAACACCATATATTTT
TRBJ2-3 | . | few | TRBV7-8 | CASSPPRLDAQYF | TGTGCCAGCAGCCCCCCCAGGCTAGACGCGCAGTATTTT
TRBJ2-2 | TRBD1 | . | TRBV6-2/TRBV6-3 | CASSKTGVRELFF | TGTGCCAGCAGTAAGACAGGGGTCCGGGAGCTGTTTTTT
TRBJ1-2 | TRBD1 | . | TRBV6-5 | CASSYDTDRGYGYTF | TGTGCCAGCAGTTATGATACCGACAGGGGGTATGGCTACACCTTC
TRBJ2-5 | TRBD1 | . | TRBV5-5 | CASSLENRGRETQYF | TGTGCCAGCAGCTTGGAGAACAGGGGCCGGGAGACCCAGTACTTC
TRBJ2-1 | . | . | TRBV28 | CASSLSREQFF | TGTGCCAGCAGTTTAAGTAGGGAACAGTTCTTC
TRBJ2-1 | . | . | TRBV11-2 | CASSARISSYNEQFF | TGTGCCAGCAGCGCTAGGATATCCTCCTACAATGAGCAGTTCTTC
TRBJ2-1 | TRBD2 | . | TRBV3-1/TRBV3-2 | CASSQGGTRNEQFF | TGTGCCAGCAGCCAAGGGGGGACTAGGAATGAGCAGTTCTTC